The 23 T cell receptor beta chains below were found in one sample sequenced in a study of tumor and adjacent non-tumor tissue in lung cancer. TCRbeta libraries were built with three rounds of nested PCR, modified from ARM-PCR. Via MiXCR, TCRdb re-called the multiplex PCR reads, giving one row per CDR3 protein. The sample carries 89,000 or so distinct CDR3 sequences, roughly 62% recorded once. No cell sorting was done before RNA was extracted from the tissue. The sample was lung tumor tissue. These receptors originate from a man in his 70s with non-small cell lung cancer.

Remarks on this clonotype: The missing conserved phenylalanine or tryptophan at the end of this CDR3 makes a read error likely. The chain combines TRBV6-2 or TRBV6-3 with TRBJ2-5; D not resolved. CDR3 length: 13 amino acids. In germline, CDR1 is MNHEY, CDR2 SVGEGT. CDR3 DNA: TGTGCCAGCAGCTACTTGCTCCAAGAGACCCAGTACCTC. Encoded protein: CASSYLLQETQYL.

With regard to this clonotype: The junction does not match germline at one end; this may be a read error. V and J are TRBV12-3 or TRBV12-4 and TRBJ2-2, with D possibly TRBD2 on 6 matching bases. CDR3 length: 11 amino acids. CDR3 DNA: TGTGCCAGCAGTCCTGGCGGGAAGCTGTTTTTT. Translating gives CASSPGGKLFF.

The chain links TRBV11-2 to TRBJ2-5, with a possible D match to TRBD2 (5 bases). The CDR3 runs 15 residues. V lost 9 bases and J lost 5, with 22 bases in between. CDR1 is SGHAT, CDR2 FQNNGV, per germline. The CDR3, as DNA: TGTGCCAGTCACCACGGGCGGGTGGGATTTGAGACCCAGTACTTC. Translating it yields CASHHGRVGFETQYF.

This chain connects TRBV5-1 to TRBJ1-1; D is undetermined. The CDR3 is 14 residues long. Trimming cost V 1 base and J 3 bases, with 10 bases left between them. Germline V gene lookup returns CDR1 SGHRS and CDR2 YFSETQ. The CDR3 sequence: CASSLRVWDTEAFF. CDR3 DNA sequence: TGCGCCAGCAGCTTGCGGGTATGGGACACTGAAGCTTTCTTT.

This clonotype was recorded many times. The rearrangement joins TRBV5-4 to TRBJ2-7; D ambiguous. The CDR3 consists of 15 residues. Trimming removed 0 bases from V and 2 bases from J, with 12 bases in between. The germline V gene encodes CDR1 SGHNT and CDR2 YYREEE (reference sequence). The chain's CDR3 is CASSLVSSRPYEQYF. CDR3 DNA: TGTGCCAGCAGCTTGGTGTCCTCCCGCCCCTACGAGCAGTACTTC.

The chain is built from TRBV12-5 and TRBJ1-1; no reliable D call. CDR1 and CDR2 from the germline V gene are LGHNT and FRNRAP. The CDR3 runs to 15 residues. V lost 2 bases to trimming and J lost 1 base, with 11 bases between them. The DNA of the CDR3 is TGTGCTAGTGGTTTGATTGGGTCCTCGAACACTGAAGCTTTCTTT. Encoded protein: CASGLIGSSNTEAFF.

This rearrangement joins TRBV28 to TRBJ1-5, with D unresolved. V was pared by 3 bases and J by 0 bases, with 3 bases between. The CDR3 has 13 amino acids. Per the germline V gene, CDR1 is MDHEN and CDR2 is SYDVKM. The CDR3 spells CASSFRSNQPQHF. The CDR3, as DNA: TGTGCCAGCAGTTTTCGTAGCAATCAGCCCCAGCATTTT.

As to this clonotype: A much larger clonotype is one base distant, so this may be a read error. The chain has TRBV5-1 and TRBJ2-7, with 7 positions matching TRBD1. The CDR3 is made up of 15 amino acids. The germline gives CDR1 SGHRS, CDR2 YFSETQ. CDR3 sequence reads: CASSYLAGGFYKQYF. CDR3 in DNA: TGCGCCAGCAGCTACCTCGCAGGGGGATTCTACAAGCAGTACTTC.

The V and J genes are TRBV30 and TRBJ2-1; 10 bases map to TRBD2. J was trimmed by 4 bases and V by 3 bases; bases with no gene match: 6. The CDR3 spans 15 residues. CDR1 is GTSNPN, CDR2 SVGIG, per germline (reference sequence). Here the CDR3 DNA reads TGTGCCTGGAGCGCCGGGACTAGCGCTTACAATGAGCAGTTCTTC. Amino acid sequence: CAWSAGTSAYNEQFF.

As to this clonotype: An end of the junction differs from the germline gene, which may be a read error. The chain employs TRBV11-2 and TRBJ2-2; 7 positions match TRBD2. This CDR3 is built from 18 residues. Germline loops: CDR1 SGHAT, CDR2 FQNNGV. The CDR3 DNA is TGTGCCAGCAGCCTAGCGATGGGGAGGGGTCCTAACACCGGGGAGCAGTTTTTT. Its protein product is CASSLAMGRGPNTGEQFF.

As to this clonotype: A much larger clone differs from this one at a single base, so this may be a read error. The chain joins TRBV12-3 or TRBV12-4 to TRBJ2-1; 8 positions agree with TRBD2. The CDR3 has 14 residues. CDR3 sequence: CANSLAGRYNEQFF. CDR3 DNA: TGTGCCAACAGTTTAGCGGGACGGTACAATGAGCAGTTCTTC.

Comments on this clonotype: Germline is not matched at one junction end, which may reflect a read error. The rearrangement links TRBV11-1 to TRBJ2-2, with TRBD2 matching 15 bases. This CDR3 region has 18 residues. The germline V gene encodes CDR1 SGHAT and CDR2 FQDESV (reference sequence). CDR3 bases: TGTGCCAGCAGCTCGGGACTAGCGGGAGGCAGATCCCCCGGTGAGCTGTTTTTT. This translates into CASSSGLAGGRSPGELFF.

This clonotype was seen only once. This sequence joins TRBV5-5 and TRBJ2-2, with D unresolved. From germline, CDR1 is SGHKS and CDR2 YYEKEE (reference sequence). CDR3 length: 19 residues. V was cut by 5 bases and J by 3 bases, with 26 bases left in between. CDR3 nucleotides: TGTGCCAGCAGTAAAAACGTTAACCTTCCGGGTGTTCACACCGGGGAGCTGTTTTTT. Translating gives CASSKNVNLPGVHTGELFF.

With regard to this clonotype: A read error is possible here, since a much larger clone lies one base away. This CDR3 is CASSEGQGYGYTF. As DNA, the CDR3 is TGTGCCAGCAGCGAGGGACAGGGCTATGGCTACACCTTC. The chain joins TRBV12-3 or TRBV12-4 to TRBJ1-2; 9 bases are a match to TRBD1. V lost 6 bases to trimming and J lost 4 bases; unmatched junction nucleotides: 3. This CDR3 has 13 residues.

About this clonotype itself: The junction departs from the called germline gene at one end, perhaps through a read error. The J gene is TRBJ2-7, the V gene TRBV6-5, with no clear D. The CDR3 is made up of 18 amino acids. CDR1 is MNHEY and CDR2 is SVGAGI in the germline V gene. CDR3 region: CVSSSPTQRMGIPYEQYF. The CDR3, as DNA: TGTGTCAGCAGTTCCCCTACCCAACGCATGGGAATCCCCTACGAGCAGTACTTC.

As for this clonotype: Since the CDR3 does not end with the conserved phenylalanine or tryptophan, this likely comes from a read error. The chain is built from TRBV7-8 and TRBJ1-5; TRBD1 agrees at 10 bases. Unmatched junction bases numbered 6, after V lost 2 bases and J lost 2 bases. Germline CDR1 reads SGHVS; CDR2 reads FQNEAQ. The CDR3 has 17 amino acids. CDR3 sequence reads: CASSLRRTGGGNQPQHS. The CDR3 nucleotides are TGTGCCAGCAGCTTACGGAGGACAGGGGGAGGCAATCAGCCCCAGCATTCT.

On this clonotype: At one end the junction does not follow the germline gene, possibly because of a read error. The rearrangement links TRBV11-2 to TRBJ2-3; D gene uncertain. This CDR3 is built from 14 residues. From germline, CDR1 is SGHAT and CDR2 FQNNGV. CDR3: CASSPRVGTDMQYF. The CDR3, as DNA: TGTGCCAGCAGTCCTCGAGTGGGCACAGATATGCAGTATTTT.

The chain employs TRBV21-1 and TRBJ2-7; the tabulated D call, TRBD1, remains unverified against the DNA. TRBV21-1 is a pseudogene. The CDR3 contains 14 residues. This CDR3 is CASSKARGVYEQYF. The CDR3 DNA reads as TGTGCCAGCAGCAAAGCAAGAGGGGTTTACGAGCAGTACTTC.

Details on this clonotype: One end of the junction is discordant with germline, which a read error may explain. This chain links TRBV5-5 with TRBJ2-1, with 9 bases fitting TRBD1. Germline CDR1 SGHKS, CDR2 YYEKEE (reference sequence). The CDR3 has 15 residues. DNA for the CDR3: TGTGTCAGCAGCCCAGGACTGGGACAGGGCAATGAGCAGTTCTTC. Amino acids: CVSSPGLGQGNEQFF.

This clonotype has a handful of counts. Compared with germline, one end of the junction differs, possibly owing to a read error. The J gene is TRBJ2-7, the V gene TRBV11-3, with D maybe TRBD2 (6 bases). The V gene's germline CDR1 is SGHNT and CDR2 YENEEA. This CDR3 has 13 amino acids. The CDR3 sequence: CASSLEGWSDQCF. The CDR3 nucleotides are TGTGCCAGTAGCCTGGAGGGCTGGTCGGATCAGTGCTTC. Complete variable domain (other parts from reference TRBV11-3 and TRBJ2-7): EAGVVQSPRYKIIEKKQPVAFWCNPISGHNTLYWYLQNLGQGPELLIRYENEEAVDDSQLPKDRFSAERLKGVDSTLKIQPAELGDSAVYLCASSLEGWSDQCFGPGTRLTVT.

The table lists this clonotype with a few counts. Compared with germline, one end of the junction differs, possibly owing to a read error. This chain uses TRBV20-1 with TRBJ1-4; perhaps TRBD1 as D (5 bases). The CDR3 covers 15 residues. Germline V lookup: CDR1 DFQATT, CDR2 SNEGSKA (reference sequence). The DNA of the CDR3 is TGCAGTGCCAGTCTTGGAGGGGCAGCTAATGGAAAACTGTTTTTT. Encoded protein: CSASLGGAANGKLFF.

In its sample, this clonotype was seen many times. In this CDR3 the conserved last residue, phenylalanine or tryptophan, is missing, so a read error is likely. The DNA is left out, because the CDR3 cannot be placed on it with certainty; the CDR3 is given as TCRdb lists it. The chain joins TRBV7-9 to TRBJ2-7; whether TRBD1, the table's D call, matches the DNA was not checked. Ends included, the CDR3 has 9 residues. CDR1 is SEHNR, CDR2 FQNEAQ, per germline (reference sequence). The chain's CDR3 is CASSLEQGG.

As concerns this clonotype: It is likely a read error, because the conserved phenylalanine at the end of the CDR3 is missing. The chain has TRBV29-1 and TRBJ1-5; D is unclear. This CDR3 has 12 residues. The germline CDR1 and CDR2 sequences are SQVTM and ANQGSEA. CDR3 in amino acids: CSVEDGNQPQHL. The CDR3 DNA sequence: TGCAGCGTTGAAGACGGGAATCAGCCTCAGCATTTG.